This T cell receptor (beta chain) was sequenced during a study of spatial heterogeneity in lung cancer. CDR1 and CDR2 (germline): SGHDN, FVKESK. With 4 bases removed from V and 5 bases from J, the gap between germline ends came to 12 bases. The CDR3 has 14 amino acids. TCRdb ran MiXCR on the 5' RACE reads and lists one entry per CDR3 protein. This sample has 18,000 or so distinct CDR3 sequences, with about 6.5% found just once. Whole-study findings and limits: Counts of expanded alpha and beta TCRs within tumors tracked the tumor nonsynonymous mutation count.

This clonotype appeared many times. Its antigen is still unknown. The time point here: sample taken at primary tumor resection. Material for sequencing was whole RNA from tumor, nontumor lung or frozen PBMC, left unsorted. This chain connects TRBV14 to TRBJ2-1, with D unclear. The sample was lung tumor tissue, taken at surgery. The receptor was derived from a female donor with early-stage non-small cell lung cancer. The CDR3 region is CASSRGFMDNEQFF. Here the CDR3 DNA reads TGTGCCAGCAGCCGAGGTTTTATGGACAATGAGCAGTTCTTC.